This is a list of T cell receptor beta chains from one sample in a study of blood T cell repertoires in COVID-19. TCRdb's copy holds only in-frame clones and misses some; the assay was immunoSEQ multiplex PCR. This sample has almost 80,000 clones, with roughly 80% found just once. The material sequenced was peripheral blood. These receptors came from a woman between 65 and 79 years old with acute or convalescent COVID-19. Both conserved end residues are part of each CDR3. The order of the fields is J gene, D gene, CDR3 length, V gene, clone size, CDR3 DNA, CDR3 protein. The D gene is left open where the match is weak. A row's size may be missing; if present it is once, few, many or a size class.

j_call: TRBJ2-7; d_call: TRBD1; cdr3_length: 15; v_call: TRBV5-1; clone_size: NA; cdr3_nt: TGCGCCAGCAGCCCAAAGACAGGGGGAATGGGCGAGCAGTACTTC; cdr3_aa: CASSPKTGGMGEQYF
j_call: TRBJ1-1; d_call: TRBD1; cdr3_length: 16; v_call: TRBV15; clone_size: NA; cdr3_nt: TGTGCCACCAGCAAACAACTTCTGACGAGGGGGCAGGTGGCTTTCTTT; cdr3_aa: CATSKQLLTRGQVAFF
j_call: TRBJ1-2; d_call: TRBD1; cdr3_length: 19; v_call: TRBV4-1; clone_size: NA; cdr3_nt: TGCGCCAGCAGCCTGCCCGGCTGGGGACAGACAAAAGGAGGCTATGGCTACACCTTC; cdr3_aa: CASSLPGWGQTKGGYGYTF
j_call: TRBJ2-3; d_call: NA; cdr3_length: 16; v_call: TRBV6-6; clone_size: once; cdr3_nt: TGTGCCAGCAGTTCCACCCCCCGCGGGAGCACAGATACGCAGTATTTT; cdr3_aa: CASSSTPRGSTDTQYF
j_call: TRBJ1-3; d_call: TRBD1; cdr3_length: 17; v_call: TRBV5-1; clone_size: once; cdr3_nt: TGCGCCAGCAGCTTGGGTTTGGGACAGTCCTCTGGAAACACCATATATTTT; cdr3_aa: CASSLGLGQSSGNTIYF
j_call: TRBJ2-3; d_call: TRBD1; cdr3_length: 17; v_call: TRBV5-5; clone_size: NA; cdr3_nt: TGTGCCAGCAGTTCACTGGTCGGGACAGGTCCCCTAGATACGCAGTATTTT; cdr3_aa: CASSSLVGTGPLDTQYF
j_call: TRBJ2-3; d_call: NA; cdr3_length: 13; v_call: TRBV6-6; clone_size: few; cdr3_nt: TGTGCCAGCAGATCCGACTCCACAGATACGCAGTATTTT; cdr3_aa: CASRSDSTDTQYF
j_call: TRBJ2-1; d_call: TRBD1; cdr3_length: 16; v_call: TRBV19; clone_size: NA; cdr3_nt: TGTGCCAGTAGTATAAGGGCGGGACAGGGCCACAATGAGCAGTTCTTC; cdr3_aa: CASSIRAGQGHNEQFF
j_call: TRBJ2-7; d_call: NA; cdr3_length: 11; v_call: TRBV20-1; clone_size: few; cdr3_nt: TGCAGTGCTAGGACAATTGGCGAGCAGTACTTC; cdr3_aa: CSARTIGEQYF
j_call: TRBJ1-2; d_call: TRBD1; cdr3_length: 16; v_call: TRBV19; clone_size: NA; cdr3_nt: TGTGCCAGTAGTGATCCCTACAGGGGGCTACACTATGGCTACACCTTC; cdr3_aa: CASSDPYRGLHYGYTF
j_call: TRBJ2-3; d_call: TRBD2; cdr3_length: 15; v_call: TRBV5-1; clone_size: NA; cdr3_nt: TGCGCCAGCAGCAGGCGGGGGGGTAGCACAGATACGCAGTATTTT; cdr3_aa: CASSRRGGSTDTQYF
j_call: TRBJ1-3; d_call: NA; cdr3_length: 15; v_call: TRBV30; clone_size: NA; cdr3_nt: TGTGCCTGGAGCCTAGCGAGGAGCTCTGGAAACACCATATATTTT; cdr3_aa: CAWSLARSSGNTIYF
j_call: TRBJ1-4; d_call: NA; cdr3_length: 14; v_call: TRBV29-1; clone_size: NA; cdr3_nt: TGCAGCGTTTCCATGCAGGGTCCTGTTGAAAAACTGTTTTTT; cdr3_aa: CSVSMQGPVEKLFF
j_call: TRBJ2-3; d_call: TRBD2; cdr3_length: 13; v_call: TRBV2; clone_size: NA; cdr3_nt: TGTGCCAGCAGAACGGGACTAACAGATACGCAGTATTTT; cdr3_aa: CASRTGLTDTQYF
j_call: TRBJ2-1; d_call: NA; cdr3_length: 15; v_call: TRBV7-3; clone_size: NA; cdr3_nt: TGTGCCAGCAGCCCCCTGAGCGGCTCCTACAATGAGCAGTTCTTC; cdr3_aa: CASSPLSGSYNEQFF
j_call: TRBJ2-7; d_call: TRBD2; cdr3_length: 16; v_call: TRBV5-1; clone_size: NA; cdr3_nt: TGCGCCAGCAGCTTGGGGGCTAGCGGGAGCTCCTACGAGCAGTACTTC; cdr3_aa: CASSLGASGSSYEQYF
j_call: TRBJ2-7; d_call: NA; cdr3_length: 14; v_call: TRBV5-1; clone_size: NA; cdr3_nt: TGCGCCAGCAGCTCCGATTCGGTAATCAACGAGCAGTACTTC; cdr3_aa: CASSSDSVINEQYF
j_call: TRBJ2-2; d_call: TRBD2; cdr3_length: 15; v_call: TRBV19; clone_size: NA; cdr3_nt: TGTGCCAGTAGTGCGCACGGGACTAGTGCCGGGGAGCTGTTTTTT; cdr3_aa: CASSAHGTSAGELFF
j_call: TRBJ2-7; d_call: NA; cdr3_length: 15; v_call: TRBV5-1; clone_size: NA; cdr3_nt: TGCGCCAGTAGATCGGAGGCAGGGAGGACCTACGAGCAGTACTTC; cdr3_aa: CASRSEAGRTYEQYF
j_call: TRBJ2-2; d_call: TRBD2; cdr3_length: 20; v_call: TRBV5-1; clone_size: NA; cdr3_nt: TGCGCCAGCAGCACGGGAGGCCCAGGGACTAGCGGGACGGGCACCGGGGAGCTGTTTTTT; cdr3_aa: CASSTGGPGTSGTGTGELFF
j_call: TRBJ2-5; d_call: TRBD2; cdr3_length: 14; v_call: TRBV20-1; clone_size: many; cdr3_nt: TGCAGTGCTAGTGTAGCGGGAGGTTGGGGAACCCAGTACTTC; cdr3_aa: CSASVAGGWGTQYF
j_call: TRBJ1-3; d_call: NA; cdr3_length: 16; v_call: TRBV30; clone_size: NA; cdr3_nt: TGTGCCTGGAGTGTTGGGCAGTACGGCTCTGGAAACACCATATATTTT; cdr3_aa: CAWSVGQYGSGNTIYF
j_call: TRBJ1-2; d_call: NA; cdr3_length: 15; v_call: TRBV5-6; clone_size: once; cdr3_nt: TGTGCCAGCAGCCTAACGTATTCGATTAACTATGGCTACACCTTC; cdr3_aa: CASSLTYSINYGYTF
j_call: TRBJ2-2; d_call: NA; cdr3_length: 14; v_call: TRBV6-5; clone_size: NA; cdr3_nt: TGTGCCAGCAGTTACTCTCAGGGGTCCGGGGAGCTGTTTTTT; cdr3_aa: CASSYSQGSGELFF
j_call: TRBJ2-1; d_call: TRBD2; cdr3_length: 13; v_call: TRBV30; clone_size: NA; cdr3_nt: TGTGCCTGGGATAAGATACTAGCGGGCGAGCAGTTCTTC; cdr3_aa: CAWDKILAGEQFF
j_call: TRBJ1-1; d_call: TRBD1; cdr3_length: 17; v_call: TRBV29-1; clone_size: NA; cdr3_nt: TGCAGCGTTGAAGGGCTGGACAGGGGGGGTAGTAACACTGAAGCTTTCTTT; cdr3_aa: CSVEGLDRGGSNTEAFF
j_call: TRBJ2-7; d_call: TRBD1; cdr3_length: 15; v_call: TRBV5-5; clone_size: few; cdr3_nt: TGTGCCAGCAGCTTGGCGCAATCCGGGACAGGGAACAGGCACTTC; cdr3_aa: CASSLAQSGTGNRHF
j_call: TRBJ1-1; d_call: NA; cdr3_length: 15; v_call: TRBV19; clone_size: NA; cdr3_nt: TGTGCCAGTAGTGTAGCTCCGACAGGGAACACTGAAGCTTTCTTT; cdr3_aa: CASSVAPTGNTEAFF
j_call: TRBJ2-7; d_call: TRBD1; cdr3_length: 14; v_call: TRBV5-4; clone_size: NA; cdr3_nt: TGTGCCAGCAGCCCCGGGACAGCACCTACGTGGCAGTACTTC; cdr3_aa: CASSPGTAPTWQYF
j_call: TRBJ2-7; d_call: TRBD2; cdr3_length: 17; v_call: TRBV7-9; clone_size: NA; cdr3_nt: TGTGCCAGCAGCTTAGCTCCCGGGACTAGCGAAACCTACGAGCAGTACTTC; cdr3_aa: CASSLAPGTSETYEQYF
j_call: TRBJ1-2; d_call: NA; cdr3_length: 15; v_call: TRBV7-9; clone_size: NA; cdr3_nt: TGTGCCAGCAGCTTAAACGGGCGCGGGTGGGATGGCTACACCTTC; cdr3_aa: CASSLNGRGWDGYTF
j_call: TRBJ1-3; d_call: TRBD1; cdr3_length: 15; v_call: TRBV6-4; clone_size: NA; cdr3_nt: TGTGCCGTCGGGGGGACAGGATGGACTGGAAACACCATATATTTT; cdr3_aa: CAVGGTGWTGNTIYF
j_call: TRBJ2-7; d_call: TRBD1; cdr3_length: 15; v_call: TRBV10-1; clone_size: NA; cdr3_nt: TGCGCCAGCAGTAATGAAGCAGGGGGCTACAACGAGCAGTACTTC; cdr3_aa: CASSNEAGGYNEQYF
j_call: TRBJ2-3; d_call: TRBD2; cdr3_length: 16; v_call: TRBV9; clone_size: NA; cdr3_nt: TGTGCCAGCAGCCCCGATAGCGGGAGGGGCACAGATACGCAGTATTTT; cdr3_aa: CASSPDSGRGTDTQYF
j_call: TRBJ1-1; d_call: NA; cdr3_length: 14; v_call: TRBV18; clone_size: NA; cdr3_nt: TGTGCCAGCTCACAACGCGTGGCGGCCACTGAAGCTTTCTTT; cdr3_aa: CASSQRVAATEAFF
j_call: TRBJ1-1; d_call: NA; cdr3_length: 13; v_call: TRBV19; clone_size: NA; cdr3_nt: TGTGCCAGTAGTATAGATGGCAGATTAACGGCTTTCTTT; cdr3_aa: CASSIDGRLTAFF
j_call: TRBJ2-1; d_call: TRBD2; cdr3_length: 15; v_call: TRBV2; clone_size: NA; cdr3_nt: TGTGCCAGCAATATTGGGACTAGCGGCTACAATGAGCAGTTCTTC; cdr3_aa: CASNIGTSGYNEQFF
j_call: TRBJ2-7; d_call: NA; cdr3_length: 15; v_call: TRBV5-6; clone_size: NA; cdr3_nt: TGTGCCAGCAGCCTGCGGGACGCCGGCACCTACGAGCAGTACTTC; cdr3_aa: CASSLRDAGTYEQYF
j_call: TRBJ1-1; d_call: NA; cdr3_length: 15; v_call: TRBV19; clone_size: NA; cdr3_nt: TGTGCCAGTATAGCACAGGGAATGGGAAACACTGAAGCTTTCTTT; cdr3_aa: CASIAQGMGNTEAFF
j_call: TRBJ2-1; d_call: NA; cdr3_length: 15; v_call: TRBV7-3; clone_size: NA; cdr3_nt: TGTGCCAGCAGCCGATTACAGGGTGTTGTCAATGAGCAGTTCTTC; cdr3_aa: CASSRLQGVVNEQFF
j_call: TRBJ2-2; d_call: NA; cdr3_length: 12; v_call: TRBV6-5; clone_size: few; cdr3_nt: TGTGCCAGCAGGGGCCTCGGCGGGGAGCTGTTTTTT; cdr3_aa: CASRGLGGELFF
j_call: TRBJ2-3; d_call: TRBD2; cdr3_length: 17; v_call: TRBV3-1/TRBV3-2; clone_size: NA; cdr3_nt: TGTGCCAGCAGCCAAAATCCGGGAGGTTCCGACAGTAATACGCAGTATTTT; cdr3_aa: CASSQNPGGSDSNTQYF
j_call: TRBJ1-3; d_call: TRBD1; cdr3_length: 14; v_call: TRBV3-1/TRBV3-2; clone_size: NA; cdr3_nt: TGTGCCAGCAGCCAAGGGGACAGGGTACACACCATATATTTT; cdr3_aa: CASSQGDRVHTIYF
j_call: TRBJ2-1; d_call: TRBD1; cdr3_length: 16; v_call: TRBV7-6; clone_size: NA; cdr3_nt: TGTGCCAGCAGCGAAGGGACAGGGTCCTCCTACAATGAGCAGTTCTTC; cdr3_aa: CASSEGTGSSYNEQFF
j_call: TRBJ2-1; d_call: NA; cdr3_length: 13; v_call: TRBV19; clone_size: NA; cdr3_nt: TGTGCCAGTAGTATAGCTACCAACAATGAGCAGTTCTTC; cdr3_aa: CASSIATNNEQFF
j_call: TRBJ2-1; d_call: TRBD1; cdr3_length: 13; v_call: TRBV18; clone_size: NA; cdr3_nt: TGTGCCAGCTCAAAGGACAGGGTTAATGAGCAGTTCTTC; cdr3_aa: CASSKDRVNEQFF
j_call: TRBJ2-1; d_call: NA; cdr3_length: 14; v_call: TRBV7-2; clone_size: few; cdr3_nt: TGTGCCAGCAGCCCAGGCACTAGCAACAATGAGCAGTTCTTC; cdr3_aa: CASSPGTSNNEQFF
j_call: TRBJ1-1; d_call: NA; cdr3_length: 16; v_call: TRBV5-1; clone_size: NA; cdr3_nt: TGCGCCAGCAGCTTGTTGGCAGGGACTATGAACACTGAAGCTTTCTTT; cdr3_aa: CASSLLAGTMNTEAFF
j_call: TRBJ2-5; d_call: TRBD2; cdr3_length: 14; v_call: TRBV24-1; clone_size: NA; cdr3_nt: TGTGCCACCAGTGACTCCGGATGGGGGGGGACCCAGTACTTC; cdr3_aa: CATSDSGWGGTQYF
j_call: TRBJ2-7; d_call: TRBD1; cdr3_length: 16; v_call: TRBV10-2; clone_size: NA; cdr3_nt: TGCGCCAGCAGTGAACGGGACAGGTTGTTTGTCTACGAGCAGTACTTC; cdr3_aa: CASSERDRLFVYEQYF
j_call: TRBJ2-3; d_call: NA; cdr3_length: 15; v_call: TRBV5-1; clone_size: NA; cdr3_nt: TGCGCCAGCAACCCGAACGGAGGGTCCCCAGATACGCAGTATTTT; cdr3_aa: CASNPNGGSPDTQYF
j_call: TRBJ2-5; d_call: NA; cdr3_length: 14; v_call: TRBV19; clone_size: few; cdr3_nt: TGTGCCAGTAGTACTCCCGGGGGTATGATCCCCCAGTACTTC; cdr3_aa: CASSTPGGMIPQYF
j_call: TRBJ1-3; d_call: NA; cdr3_length: 14; v_call: TRBV2; clone_size: NA; cdr3_nt: TGTGCCAGCAGTTTGGAGGGCTCTGGAAACACCATATATTTT; cdr3_aa: CASSLEGSGNTIYF
j_call: TRBJ1-6; d_call: TRBD1; cdr3_length: 15; v_call: TRBV6-5; clone_size: NA; cdr3_nt: TGTGCCAGCAGTTCCCTAGGACAGGGCTATTCACCCCTCCACTTT; cdr3_aa: CASSSLGQGYSPLHF
j_call: TRBJ1-2; d_call: NA; cdr3_length: 13; v_call: TRBV2; clone_size: few; cdr3_nt: TGTGCCAGCAAGCGTAGGGGTCCTTATGGCTACACCTTC; cdr3_aa: CASKRRGPYGYTF
j_call: TRBJ1-1; d_call: TRBD1; cdr3_length: 18; v_call: TRBV19; clone_size: few; cdr3_nt: TGTGCCAGCCGACTCTCCGGGACAGGGCTTCCTCTGAACACTGAAGCTTTCTTT; cdr3_aa: CASRLSGTGLPLNTEAFF
j_call: TRBJ2-6; d_call: NA; cdr3_length: 15; v_call: TRBV5-6; clone_size: NA; cdr3_nt: TGTGCCAGCAGCTTTCAGGCATCTGGGGCCAACGTCCTGACTTTC; cdr3_aa: CASSFQASGANVLTF